This T cell receptor (beta chain) was found in a study of type 1 and type 2 diabetes patients (TCRdb year 2016). Turning to the overall study: The cohort comprised ten or so type 1 diabetes patients, a few type 2 diabetes patients and roughly six nondiabetic controls recruited in China. Throughout the study, CD4 or CD8 MicroBeads on MACS columns were used to positively select CD4+ and CD8+ T cells from PBMCs. A total of more than 15 million paired-end reads were generated across the whole study. In the study, high-throughput sequencing was used to profile TCRbeta repertoires so that type 1 diabetes, type 2 diabetes and nondiabetic individuals could be compared. For the type 1 diabetes patients, the type 2 diabetes patients acted as a disease comparison group. When roughly 18-cycle amplification was compared with roughly 25-cycle amplification, V gene usage looked similar, suggesting that primer efficiencies were similar and PCR bias was random. Paired-end sequencing of TCRbeta libraries was performed on Illumina HiSeq 2000 or MiSeq instruments. Overall results and qualifications from the work: Because only a limited number of T2D and control samples were sequenced, some T1D-only HECs might also appear in more T2D or control samples. Few highly-expanded CD4+ clones, median one, were found in type 2 diabetes patients, accounting for a median about 4% of reads. Type 2 diabetes repertoires showed high diversity, significantly greater than type 1 diabetes repertoires in both CD4+ and CD8+ T cells. Age and gender were not matched between study groups, possibly biasing interpretation. Type 2 diabetes and control samples had highly correlated V and J gene usage patterns, with the correlation between samples averaging roughly 0.97.

V was cut back by 7 bases and J by 4 bases, leaving a gap of 13 bases between them. The germline V gene (reference sequence) gives CDR1 as MNHNY and CDR2 as SVGAGI. Including the terminal cysteine and phenylalanine, the CDR3 comprises 13 residues. The retained sequence is limited to the CDR3, 39 bases, with the frame set at the first base. A note on this clonotype: Its antigen remains undetermined. No much larger clonotype is one base removed from it; base qualities were not supplied.

All diabetic patients met standard classification criteria for type 1 or type 2 diabetes, with glucose and C-peptide assessed by WHO-recommended methods. Exclusion applied to any donor with other autoimmune diseases or infections within the previous four weeks. Roughly 9.7 milliliters of peripheral blood were collected from each participant. LymphoPrep density separation was used to isolate PBMCs. The sequencing machine was an Illumina MiSeq. TCRbeta CDR3 amplification used genomic DNA from the sorted T cell subsets as template. Multiplex PCR with 30 forward and 13 reverse primers amplified the TCRbeta CDR3 region. PCR products were purified with AMPure XP beads, then indices and adaptors were added in a second roughly 25-cycle PCR. Libraries were gel-purified using the QIAquick Gel Extraction Kit before sequencing. Under the source paper's analysis protocol: Paired-end reads were merged using FLASH and were aligned with IgBLAST to IMGT V, D and J germline references. Reads with less than 70% alignment identity to germline references were removed, leaving around 10 million reads across the study. CDR3 boundaries, reading frame and productivity were assigned according to IMGT definitions. Highly-expanded clones were defined as clones making up 1% or more of reads, and normalized Shannon entropy was used to measure diversity. Unpaired two-tailed t-tests were used to test for differences in Shannon entropy between groups. TCRdb passed the public sequencing reads through fastp at Q25 and MiXCR, retaining productive beta sequences. All rows with the same CDR3 protein become a single entry with the most common DNA and genes. None of the V and J calls come from the authors' own analysis; TCRdb made them. In this sample the table shows about 270,000 distinct CDR3 sequences, roughly 44% of which occur a single time. The ten largest clones capture 12% to 15% of the sample.

Here the chain combines TRBV6-6 and TRBJ1-2; no D segment can be confidently identified. Sequencing was performed on peripheral blood mononuclear cells (PBMCs). The source of this sequence is a man aged 18 to 30 with type 2 diabetes. At the DNA level, the sequence is TGTGCCAGCACGGCGGTCATACTCTATGGCTACACCTTC. This is translated as CASTAVILYGYTF.